This T cell receptor (beta chain) was documented in a study of breast tumors, draining lymph nodes, adjacent tissues. TCRdb re-called the multiplex PCR reads through MiXCR, storing one row per CDR3 protein. The data show approximately 130,000 distinct CDR3 sequences, approximately 20% seen once. In germline, CDR1 is LNHDA, CDR2 SQIVND (reference sequence). V lost 3 bases to trimming and J lost 14 bases; unmatched junction nucleotides: 12. The CDR3 loop spans 14 amino acids. Samples came from axillary lymph nodes draining the breast cancer. Study-wide points: Tumor and nontumor repertoires were significantly more similar in luminal-like than in basal-like breast cancer. Compared with lymph nodes, tumors were less diverse; compared with nontumor tissue, more. Most tumor T cells seemingly derive from lymph node, then expand in tumor. Tumor T cell lymph node origin was a supported hypothesis, not proven.

This clonotype occurred many times. The antigen remains unidentified. The sample comprised axillary lymph node tissue. The clonotype comes from a female donor with breast cancer. Some clones in this sample may be carry-over from other donors' samples. This chain uses TRBV19 with TRBJ2-1; TRBD2 agrees at 8 bases. The CDR3 sequence is CASSMTLAGSGKFF. In DNA form, the CDR3 reads TGTGCCAGTAGTATGACGTTAGCGGGAAGTGGAAAGTTCTTC.